A few counts support the clone carrying this TCR beta chain. The CDR3 is 14 amino acids. V lost 6 bases and J 4 bases, leaving 15 bases between the germline ends. Germline values: CDR1 MNHNS, CDR2 SASEGT. This entry comes from a study of response to subunit inactivated influenza vaccine. A single record per CDR3 protein comes from TCRdb applying MiXCR to the RT-PCR reads. Of a few hundred thousand distinct CDR3 sequences listed, roughly 10% are singletons. The same data also contributed to another study, on T cells expressing NK-cell markers. As that report states: Generation of TCR beta cDNA was performed by 5'RACE template switching incorporating UMIs.

The clonotype comes from a man aged 50 or older who received an inactivated influenza vaccine. Sequenced here: PBMCs from blood, sampled on the day of vaccination. This rearrangement joins TRBV6-1 to TRBJ1-1; D is perhaps TRBD1 (6 bases). CDR3 region: CASRRQAPSTEAFF. The DNA of the CDR3 is TGTGCCAGCAGACGACAGGCTCCGAGCACTGAAGCTTTCTTT.